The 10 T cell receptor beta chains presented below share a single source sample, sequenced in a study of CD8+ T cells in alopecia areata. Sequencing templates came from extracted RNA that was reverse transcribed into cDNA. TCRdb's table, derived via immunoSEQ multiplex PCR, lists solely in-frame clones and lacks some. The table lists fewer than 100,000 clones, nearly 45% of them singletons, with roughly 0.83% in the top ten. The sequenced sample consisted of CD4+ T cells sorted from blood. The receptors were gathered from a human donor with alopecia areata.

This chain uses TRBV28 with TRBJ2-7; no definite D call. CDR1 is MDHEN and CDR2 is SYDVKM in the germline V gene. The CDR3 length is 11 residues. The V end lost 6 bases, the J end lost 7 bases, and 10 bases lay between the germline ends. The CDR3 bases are TGTGCCAGCAGCGGGCCCCGGGAGCAGTACTTC. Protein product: CASSGPREQYF.

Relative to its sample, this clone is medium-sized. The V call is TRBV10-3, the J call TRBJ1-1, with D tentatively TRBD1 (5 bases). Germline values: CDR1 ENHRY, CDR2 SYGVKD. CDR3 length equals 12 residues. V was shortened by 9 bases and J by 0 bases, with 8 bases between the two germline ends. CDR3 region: CAIQGVNTEAFF. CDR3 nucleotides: TGTGCCATTCAGGGTGTGAACACTGAAGCTTTCTTT.

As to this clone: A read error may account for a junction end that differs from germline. The CDR3 DNA follows: TGCAGCGTTGGTAGGCTAGCGGGGGCCGATACGCGGTATTTT. As protein: CSVGRLAGADTRYF. The chain combines TRBV29-1 with TRBJ2-3, with 10 bases identical to TRBD2. This CDR3 has 14 amino acids. Germline values: CDR1 SQVTM, CDR2 ANQGSEA.

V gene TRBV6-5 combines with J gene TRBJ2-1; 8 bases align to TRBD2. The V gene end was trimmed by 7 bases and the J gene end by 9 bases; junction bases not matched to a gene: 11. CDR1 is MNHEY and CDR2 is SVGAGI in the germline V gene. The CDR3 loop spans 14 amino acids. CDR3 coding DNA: TGTGCCAGCATAAGCGGGAGTGCCGCCGGTGAGCAGTTCTTC. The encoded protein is CASISGSAAGEQFF.

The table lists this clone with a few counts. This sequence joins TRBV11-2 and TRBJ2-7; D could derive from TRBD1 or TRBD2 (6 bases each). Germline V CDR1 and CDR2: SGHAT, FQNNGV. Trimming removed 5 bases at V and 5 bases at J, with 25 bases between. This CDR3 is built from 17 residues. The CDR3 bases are TGTGCCAGCAGCCCCCTCCGAACCAGGGGACTGATGAACGAGCAGTACTTC. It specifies CASSPLRTRGLMNEQYF.

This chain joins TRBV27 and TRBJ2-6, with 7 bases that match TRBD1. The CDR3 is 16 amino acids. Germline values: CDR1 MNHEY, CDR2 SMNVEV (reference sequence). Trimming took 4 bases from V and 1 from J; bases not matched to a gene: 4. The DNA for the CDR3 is TGTGCCAGCAGTTACAGCAGGGGGTCTGGGGCCAACGTCCTGACTTTC. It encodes CASSYSRGSGANVLTF.

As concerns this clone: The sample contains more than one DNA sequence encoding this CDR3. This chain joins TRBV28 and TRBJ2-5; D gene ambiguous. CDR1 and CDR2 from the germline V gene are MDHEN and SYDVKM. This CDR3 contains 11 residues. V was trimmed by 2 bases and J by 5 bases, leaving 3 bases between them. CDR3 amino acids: CASSLRETQYF. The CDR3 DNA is TGTGCCAGCAGTTTACGGGAGACCCAGTACTTC.

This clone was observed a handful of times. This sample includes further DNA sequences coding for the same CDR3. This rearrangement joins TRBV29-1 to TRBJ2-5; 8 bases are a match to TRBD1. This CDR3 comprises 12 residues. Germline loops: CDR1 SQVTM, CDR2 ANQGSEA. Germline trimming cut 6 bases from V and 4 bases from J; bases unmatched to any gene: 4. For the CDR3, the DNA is TGCAGCGTAGGACAGGGTCGAGAGACCCAGTACTTC. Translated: CSVGQGRETQYF.

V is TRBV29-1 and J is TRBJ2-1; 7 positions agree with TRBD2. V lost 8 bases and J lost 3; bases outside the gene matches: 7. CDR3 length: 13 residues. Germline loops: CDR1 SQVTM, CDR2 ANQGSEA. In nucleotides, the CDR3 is TGCAGCCTTGCCCAGCGGGGCTACAATGAGCAGTTCTTC. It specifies CSLAQRGYNEQFF.

In DNA form, the CDR3 reads TGCAGCGTGGACACAGATACGCAGTATTTT. Translated, it gives CSVDTDTQYF. V gene TRBV29-1 combines with J gene TRBJ2-3; D call uncertain. The germline gives CDR1 SQVTM, CDR2 ANQGSEA. Trimming stripped 6 bases from V and 2 bases from J, with 3 bases between. The CDR3 totals 10 residues.